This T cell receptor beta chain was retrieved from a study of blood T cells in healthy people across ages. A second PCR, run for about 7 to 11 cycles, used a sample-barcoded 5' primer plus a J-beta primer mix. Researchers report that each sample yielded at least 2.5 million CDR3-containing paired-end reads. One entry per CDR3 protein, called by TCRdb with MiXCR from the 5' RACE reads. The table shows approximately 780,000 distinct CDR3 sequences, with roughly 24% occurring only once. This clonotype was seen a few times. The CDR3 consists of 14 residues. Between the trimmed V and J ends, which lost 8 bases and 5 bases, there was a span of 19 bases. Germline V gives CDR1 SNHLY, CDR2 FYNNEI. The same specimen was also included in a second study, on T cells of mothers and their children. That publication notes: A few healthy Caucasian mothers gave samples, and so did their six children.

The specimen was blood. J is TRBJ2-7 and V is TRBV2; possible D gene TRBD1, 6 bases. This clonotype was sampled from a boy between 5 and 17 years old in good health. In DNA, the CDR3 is TGTGCCAGCCACCCGGGCAGGGACATGAACGAGCAGTACTTC. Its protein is CASHPGRDMNEQYF.